The clone carrying this T cell receptor beta chain was found a few times. Its antigen is still unknown. A read error is the likely source, as a far larger clone sits one nucleotide away. This record belongs to a study of CD8+ T cells in alopecia areata. Whole-study context: Severity in treated patients was scored by percentage of scalp area affected.

As to treatment: oral pan-JAK inhibitor, 5-10 mg twice daily. Researchers gathered lesional scalp punch biopsies and peripheral blood from patients with alopecia areata. V was cut by 2 bases and J by 5 bases, with 3 bases left in between. The CDR3 sequence is 11 residues long. The V gene's germline CDR1 is SGHTA and CDR2 FQGNSA. Study results and limitations: On tofacitinib, scalp clonality and expanded CD8+ clones among top 100 fell significantly. Patients shared TCRs less clearly than mice did, possibly for HLA-related reasons.

RNA extraction was followed by reverse transcription into cDNA, which acted as the sequencing template. Libraries were prepared by immunoSEQ multiplex PCR; TCRdb keeps only in-frame clonotypes and omits some of them. This sample has under 350,000 clones; 58% occur once, and the top ten carry 1.8%. V and J are TRBV7-2 and TRBJ2-5; no clear D. The TCR was taken from a human donor with alopecia areata. The sequencing used CD4+ T cells sorted from blood, collected at week 24, from a patient treated with tofacitinib. CDR3 in DNA: TGTGCCAGCAGCTTAATGGAGACCCAGTACTTC. It codes for CASSLMETQYF. The variable domain in full, with the rest retrieved from reference TRBV7-2 and TRBJ2-5, is GAGVSQSPSNKVTEKGKDVELRCDPISGHTALYWYRQSLGQGLEFLIYFQGNSAPDKSGLPSDRFSAERTGGSVSTLTIQRTQQEDSAVYLCASSLMETQYFGPGTRLLVL.